The 20 T cell receptor beta chains listed next were all sequenced from one sample in a study of T cells after yellow fever vaccination. TCRdb reprocessed the 5' RACE reads via MiXCR and lists one record per CDR3 protein. Altogether about 240,000 distinct CDR3 sequences are present, 6.9% being singletons, with the ten largest covering approximately 0.85%. This material consisted of CD4+ T cells sorted from PBMCs, taken 15 days after the yellow fever booster vaccination. These receptors were taken from a young man who received the YFV17D yellow fever vaccine.

The V and J genes are TRBV20-1 and TRBJ2-1, with D perhaps TRBD1 (5 bases). The CDR3 runs to 16 residues. Trimming took 0 bases from V and 1 from J, leaving 13 bases between them. Looked up from germline, CDR1 is DFQATT and CDR2 is SNEGSKA (reference sequence). Here the CDR3 reads CSARDPKTASYNEQFF. The DNA of the CDR3 is TGCAGTGCTAGAGATCCGAAGACAGCTTCCTACAATGAGCAGTTCTTC.

The rearrangement links TRBV6-5 to TRBJ2-7; 11 bases match TRBD1. Germline loops: CDR1 MNHEY, CDR2 SVGAGI. The CDR3 has 18 amino acids. The junction had 12 bases not matched to a gene; V was cut back by 0 bases and J by 5 bases. In DNA, the CDR3 is TGTGCCAGCAGTTACTCGGGGGGGACAGGGGGTCCCTTTGACGAGCAGTACTTC. It encodes CASSYSGGTGGPFDEQYF.

This chain links TRBV12-3 or TRBV12-4 with TRBJ2-7; 7 bases fit TRBD1. V gave up 3 bases and J gave up 5 bases; unmatched junction bases: 7. This CDR3 contains 14 residues. CDR3 in amino acids: CASSFLQGSDEQYF. The CDR3 bases are TGTGCCAGCAGTTTCCTACAGGGGTCGGACGAGCAGTACTTC.

This clonotype was recorded many times. The chain combines TRBV19 with TRBJ2-2; no clear D gene. The CDR3 covers 16 residues. V gave up 7 bases and J gave up 0 bases, with 15 bases separating them. Germline CDR1 and CDR2: LNHDA and SQIVND (reference sequence). CDR3 sequence: CASTSRGAPNTGELFF. The CDR3 DNA reads TGTGCCAGTACCTCTCGAGGAGCGCCGAACACCGGGGAGCTGTTTTTT.

This clonotype was seen many times. The chain joins TRBV12-3 or TRBV12-4 to TRBJ1-5; D uncertain. The CDR3 loop spans 14 amino acids. The V gene lost 2 bases and the J gene lost 2 bases, with 7 bases spanning the gap. The DNA for the CDR3 is TGTGCCAGCAGTTTAAGTACAGGCAATCAGCCCCAGCATTTT. It specifies CASSLSTGNQPQHF.

This clonotype was observed at least ten times. This sequence joins TRBV18 and TRBJ2-3, with 9 bases lining up with TRBD1. CDR3 size: 15 residues. Germline assignment: CDR1 KGHSH and CDR2 LQKENI. With V trimmed by 6 bases and J by 2 bases, 6 bases remained unmatched. The CDR3 bases are TGTGCCAGCTCTCGCGACAGGGGGTACACAGATACGCAGTATTTT. Translated, it gives CASSRDRGYTDTQYF.

The chain carries TRBV6-2 or TRBV6-3 and TRBJ2-3; TRBD2 matches 9 bases. CDR1 is MNHEY and CDR2 is SVGEGT in the germline V gene. Trimming at V came to 5 bases and at J to 0 bases, leaving 6 bases not matched to a gene. This CDR3 spans 16 amino acids. CDR3 nucleotides: TGTGCCAGCAGTCCGAGCGGGAGGATTAGCACAGATACGCAGTATTTT. Amino acids: CASSPSGRISTDTQYF.

There are many counts of this clonotype. The rearrangement joins TRBV7-9 to TRBJ2-5; D is ambiguous. Trimming took 1 base from V and 2 from J, leaving 8 bases between them. The CDR3 is 14 amino acids. The germline CDR1 and CDR2 sequences are SEHNR and FQNEAQ (reference sequence). The CDR3 is CASSLVIQQETQYF. The CDR3 DNA is TGTGCCAGCAGCTTAGTCATTCAGCAAGAGACCCAGTACTTC.

This clonotype appeared many times. The chain recombines TRBV4-3 with TRBJ2-7; weak D call: TRBD1 (5 bases). Germline CDR1 is LGHNA and CDR2 is YSLEER. The CDR3 is made up of 13 amino acids. Trimming removed 2 bases at V and 1 base at J, with 6 bases between. The CDR3 sequence is CASSQSGSYEQYF. The CDR3, as DNA: TGCGCCAGCAGCCAATCAGGGTCCTACGAGCAGTACTTC.

There are many counts of this clonotype. The V call is TRBV5-4, the J call TRBJ1-4; no reliable D call. There are 15 residues in the CDR3. V was cut by 4 bases and J by 0 bases, with 10 bases left in between. Germline V gives CDR1 SGHNT, CDR2 YYREEE (reference sequence). CDR3 bases: TGTGCCAGCAGCGCGGACTTTGCAACTAATGAAAAACTGTTTTTT. It translates to CASSADFATNEKLFF. Full variable domain (outside the CDR3, taken from reference TRBV5-4 and TRBJ1-4): ETGVTQSPTHLIKTRGQQVTLRCSSQSGHNTVSWYQQALGQGPQFIFQYYREEENGRGNFPPRFSGLQFPNYSSELNVNALELDDSALYLCASSADFATNEKLFFGSGTQLSVL.

This clonotype appeared a few times. The chain is built from TRBV5-1 and TRBJ2-3; 15 nucleotides align to TRBD2. Looked up from germline, CDR1 is SGHRS and CDR2 is YFSETQ. Trimming took 4 bases from V and 3 from J; bases not matched to a gene: 12. The CDR3 consists of 19 residues. CDR3 sequence reads: CASSPGLAGGPSTTDTQYF. DNA for the CDR3: TGCGCCAGCAGCCCTGGACTAGCGGGAGGGCCAAGTACTACAGATACGCAGTATTTT. Full variable domain (outside the CDR3, taken from reference TRBV5-1 and TRBJ2-3): KAGVTQTPRYLIKTRGQQVTLSCSPISGHRSVSWYQQTPGQGLQFLFEYFSETQRNKGNFPGRFSGRQFSNSRSEMNVSTLELGDSALYLCASSPGLAGGPSTTDTQYFGPGTRLTVL.

This clonotype came up a few times. This chain connects TRBV6-5 to TRBJ2-3, with a tentative D call TRBD1 (6 bases). Trimming pared 0 bases from V and 4 bases from J, leaving 14 bases between. CDR1 is MNHEY, CDR2 SVGAGI, per germline. The CDR3 contains 16 residues. The CDR3 is CASSYSRTESADTQYF. CDR3 nucleotide sequence: TGTGCCAGCAGTTACTCGCGGACAGAGAGCGCAGATACGCAGTATTTT.

This clonotype was seen a handful of times. J is TRBJ2-1 and V is TRBV5-1; D gene uncertain. The V and J ends lost 2 bases and 3 bases respectively, with 6 bases between them. Germline V gene data show CDR1 as SGHRS and CDR2 as YFSETQ. The CDR3 contains 13 residues. The CDR3 loop is CASSFYSYNEQFF. The CDR3 DNA reads as TGCGCCAGCAGCTTCTACAGCTACAATGAGCAGTTCTTC. Full variable domain (rest looked up from reference TRBV5-1 and TRBJ2-1): KAGVTQTPRYLIKTRGQQVTLSCSPISGHRSVSWYQQTPGQGLQFLFEYFSETQRNKGNFPGRFSGRQFSNSRSEMNVSTLELGDSALYLCASSFYSYNEQFFGPGTRLTVL.

V is TRBV12-5 and J is TRBJ1-2; D possibly corresponds to TRBD1 (6 bases). The CDR3 runs to 12 residues. Germline V gene sequence: CDR1 LGHNT, CDR2 FRNRAP. The V end lost 1 base, the J end lost 12 bases, and 12 bases lay between the germline ends. In DNA form, the CDR3 reads TGTGCTAGTGGTTTGGACAACAGGGACAACACCTTC. Protein: CASGLDNRDNTF. The full variable domain, its missing parts supplied by reference TRBV12-5 and TRBJ1-2, is DARVTQTPRHKVTEMGQEVTMRCQPILGHNTVFWYRQTMMQGLELLAYFRNRAPLDDSGMPKDRFSAEMPDATLATLKIQPSEPRDSAVYFCASGLDNRDNTFGSGTRLTVV.

The chain is built from TRBV18 and TRBJ2-7, with D perhaps TRBD2 (6 bases). The CDR3 loop spans 12 amino acids. CDR1 is KGHSH, CDR2 LQKENI, per germline. V dropped 6 bases and J dropped 6 bases, with 12 bases sitting between them. CDR3 residues: CASSGVGGEQYF. As DNA, the CDR3 is TGTGCCAGCTCGGGAGTGGGAGGCGAGCAGTACTTC.

Many counts were recorded for this clonotype. The chain joins TRBV21-1 to TRBJ2-5. TRBV21-1 is a recognized pseudogene. This CDR3 has 9 residues. The CDR3 region is CASSKMGNF. Written as DNA, the CDR3 is TGTGCCAGCAGCAAGATGGGTAACTTC.

In this sample, this clonotype turned up many times. This chain links TRBV9 with TRBJ2-7; possibly TRBD2 for D (5 bases). Germline CDR1 is SGDLS and CDR2 is YYNGEE. V lost 0 bases, J lost 0 bases, and 7 bases lay in between. The CDR3 extends over 14 amino acids. This CDR3 reads CASSVDGISYEQYF. DNA of the CDR3: TGTGCCAGCAGCGTAGACGGGATCTCCTACGAGCAGTACTTC.

This clonotype occurred a few times. V and J are TRBV20-1 and TRBJ2-3; 8 nucleotides match TRBD1. Trimming took 3 bases from V and 4 from J; bases not matched to a gene: 9. This CDR3 is built from 15 residues. The germline V gene has CDR1 DFQATT and CDR2 SNEGSKA (reference sequence). The CDR3 reads CSASPGQGRSDTQYF. DNA for the CDR3: TGCAGTGCTAGCCCCGGACAGGGAAGGTCAGATACGCAGTATTTT.

This chain uses TRBV20-1 with TRBJ2-2, with D unclear. This CDR3 spans 13 amino acids. The germline CDR1 and CDR2 sequences are DFQATT and SNEGSKA (reference sequence). V lost 1 base and J 5 bases, leaving 8 bases between the germline ends. In DNA, the CDR3 is TGCAGTGCTAGAGGTATCAATACCGGGGAGCTGTTTTTT. Translation: CSARGINTGELFF.

This clonotype was recorded many times. The V call is TRBV7-2, the J call TRBJ2-7; tentative D call: TRBD1 (6 bases). This CDR3 is built from 14 residues. The V and J ends lost 5 bases and 0 bases respectively, with 11 bases between them. In germline, CDR1 is SGHTA, CDR2 FQGNSA. This CDR3 reads CASSPDRSSYEQYF. As DNA, the CDR3 is TGTGCCAGCAGCCCGGACAGAAGCTCCTACGAGCAGTACTTC.